This passage covers 26 T cell receptor beta chains from one sample sequenced in a study of T cells in Graves' hyperthyroidism and ophthalmopathy. Amplification yielded TCR beta CDR3 regions, with RNA transcripts as the source. Carried out on the TCR CDR3, a first-round RT-PCR used the HTBI primer set. TCRdb fed the multiplex PCR reads into MiXCR, producing one record per CDR3 protein. The sample has roughly 570,000 distinct CDR3 sequences, more than 45% seen once. Sequencing was performed on peripheral blood or thyroid tissue (not recorded which). The receptors derive from an adult woman with Graves' disease, either hyperthyroidism or ophthalmopathy (not recorded which).

This clonotype was observed many times. The J gene is TRBJ2-2, the V gene TRBV5-6; D is undetermined. V lost 2 bases and J lost 3, with 8 bases in between. CDR1 and CDR2 (germline): SGHDT, YYEEEE. CDR3 size: 14 residues. CDR3 amino acids: CASSFATDTGELFF. In nucleotides, the CDR3 is TGTGCCAGCAGCTTCGCGACCGACACCGGGGAGCTGTTTTTT. Together with reference TRBV5-6 and TRBJ2-2, the CDR3 gives the full variable domain: DAGVTQSPTHLIKTRGQQVTLRCSPKSGHDTVSWYQQALGQGPQFIFQYYEEEERQRGNFPDRFSGHQFPNYSSELNVNALLLGDSALYLCASSFATDTGELFFGEGSRLTVL.

The chain couples TRBV9 to TRBJ1-3; D uncertain. Trimming removed 0 bases from V and 11 bases from J, with 12 bases in between. Germline assignment: CDR1 SGDLS and CDR2 YYNGEE. The CDR3 contains 13 residues. CDR3 sequence (DNA): TGTGCCAGCAGCGTAGCTCCGGGAAGCTCCATATATTTT. It encodes CASSVAPGSSIYF.

Here the CDR3 reads CATSDPSRGEEAFF. Written as DNA, the CDR3 is TGTGCCACCAGTGATCCGTCCCGGGGTGAGGAGGCTTTCTTT. The chain recombines TRBV24-1 with TRBJ1-1; D remains ambiguous. In germline, CDR1 is KGHDR, CDR2 SFDVKD. V lost 3 bases, J lost 11 bases, and 18 bases lay in between. The length of the CDR3 is 14 residues.

The rearrangement links TRBV29-1 to TRBJ1-1; D unresolved. Germline V CDR1 and CDR2: SQVTM, ANQGSEA. The ends were cut back, 7 bases at V and 4 bases at J, with 10 bases in the middle. The CDR3 is 11 residues long. CDR3: CSGTMGTEAFF. The CDR3 DNA sequence: TGCAGCGGTACCATGGGCACTGAAGCTTTCTTT.

In its sample, this clonotype was seen many times. The rearrangement uses TRBV5-1 and TRBJ2-7; unclear D gene. Trimming cost V 0 bases and J 0 bases, with 10 bases left between them. The length of the CDR3 is 15 residues. The germline V gene encodes CDR1 SGHRS and CDR2 YFSETQ. The CDR3 is CASSLAPGNSYEQYF. The CDR3 DNA reads TGCGCCAGCAGCTTGGCTCCGGGTAACTCCTACGAGCAGTACTTC.

The rearrangement links TRBV20-1 to TRBJ2-7; TRBD1 matches at 8 bases. CDR1 and CDR2 (germline): DFQATT, SNEGSKA (reference sequence). J gave up 7 bases and V 6 bases, and 11 bases lay outside the gene matches. The CDR3 sequence is 13 residues long. CDR3: CSALGQGPVEQYF. In nucleotides, the CDR3 is TGCAGTGCCCTCGGACAGGGACCTGTAGAGCAGTACTTC.

Comment on this clonotype: It is likely a read error, because the conserved phenylalanine at the end of the CDR3 is missing. The DNA is left out, because the CDR3 cannot be placed on it with certainty; the CDR3 is given as TCRdb lists it. CDR3 residues: CASSLRADQYY. The chain links TRBV7-9 to TRBJ2-7. With termini counted, the CDR3 has 11 amino acids. Germline CDR1 reads SEHNR; CDR2 reads FQNEAQ (reference sequence).

This clonotype was counted many times. The CDR3 DNA follows: TGTGCCAGCAGCTTAATGCGGGAGCTGTTTTTT. Its translation: CASSLMRELFF. This sequence joins TRBV7-2 and TRBJ2-2; D is ambiguous. The V end was cut by 2 bases, the J end by 9 bases, with 4 bases between. Germline loops: CDR1 SGHTA, CDR2 FQGNSA. The CDR3 spans 11 residues.

This sequence joins TRBV19 and TRBJ2-7; 11 bases agree with TRBD1. This CDR3 contains 15 residues. The junction had 8 bases not matched to a gene; V was cut back by 3 bases and J by 7 bases. Germline V CDR1 and CDR2: LNHDA, SQIVND (reference sequence). The CDR3 loop reads CASSMSGQGASEQYF. In nucleotides, the CDR3 is TGTGCCAGTAGTATGTCCGGACAGGGGGCGTCGGAGCAGTACTTC.

Comment on this clonotype: A read error may be the cause here, since a much bigger clone is one base away. The CDR3 reads CASSPQDGTQYF. CDR3 DNA sequence: TGTGCCAGCAGCCCCCAGGACGGGACGCAGTACTTC. The chain links TRBV7-9 to TRBJ2-7; D tentatively reads TRBD1 or TRBD2 (5 bases each). Germline V gene sequence: CDR1 SEHNR, CDR2 FQNEAQ (reference sequence). The V gene lost 5 bases and the J gene lost 9 bases, with 14 bases spanning the gap. The CDR3 loop spans 12 amino acids. Full variable domain (outside the CDR3, taken from reference TRBV7-9 and TRBJ2-7): DTGVSQNPRHKITKRGQNVTFRCDPISEHNRLYWYRQTLGQGPEFLTYFQNEAQLEKSRLLSDRFSAERPKGSFSTLEIQRTEQGDSAMYLCASSPQDGTQYFGPGTRLTVT.

Notes on this clonotype: The junction differs from germline at one of its ends, possibly a read error. The chain links TRBV10-2 to TRBJ2-6; no reliable D call. This CDR3 has 12 residues. Looked up from germline, CDR1 is WSHSY and CDR2 is SAAADI. CDR3 amino acids: CASSGSRKFEAF. The CDR3 DNA follows: TGCGCCAGCAGTGGATCGAGAAAGTTCGAAGCTTTC.

The DNA of the CDR3 is TGTGCCAGCAGCTCTATGGGGGGGATGAGCACTGAAGCTTTCTTT. Amino acid sequence: CASSSMGGMSTEAFF. The V call is TRBV9, the J call TRBJ1-1; D is perhaps TRBD1 (5 bases). The germline gives CDR1 SGDLS, CDR2 YYNGEE. This CDR3 contains 15 residues. Trimming took 4 bases from V and 4 from J, leaving 17 bases between them.

The V call is TRBV7-3, the J call TRBJ2-5; possibly TRBD2 for D (6 bases). Germline CDR1 and CDR2: SGHTA and FQGTGA. Trimming removed 4 bases from V and 5 bases from J, with 11 bases in between. There are 13 residues in the CDR3. As DNA, the CDR3 is TGTGCCAGCAGCTCGGGGGTGGCGGAGACCCAGTACTTC. Its translation: CASSSGVAETQYF.

This chain links TRBV27 with TRBJ2-7, with TRBD2 identical over 8 bases. V dropped 4 bases and J dropped 0; count of bases not matched to a gene: 5. The CDR3 is 15 amino acids. The germline CDR1 and CDR2 sequences are MNHEY and SMNVEV (reference sequence). In DNA, the CDR3 is TGTGCCAGCAGTTACCGCGGGGGGAGCTCCTACGAGCAGTACTTC. Translation: CASSYRGGSSYEQYF.

The chain recombines TRBV5-6 with TRBJ2-7; D assignment may be TRBD1 or TRBD2 (5 bases each). The V end lost 5 bases, the J end lost 5 bases, and 17 bases lay between the germline ends. The CDR3 covers 14 residues. Germline V lookup: CDR1 SGHDT, CDR2 YYEEEE. The CDR3 DNA reads as TGTGCCAGCAGTCCCGGAAGAGGGGAACACGAGCAGTACTTC. It encodes CASSPGRGEHEQYF.

This clonotype was detected only a few times. V and J are TRBV7-8 and TRBJ2-3; D possibly uses TRBD1 or TRBD2 (5 bases each). CDR3 length: 15 residues. Trimming removed 4 bases at V and 4 bases at J, with 15 bases between. Germline assignment: CDR1 SGHVS and CDR2 FQNEAQ. The CDR3 bases are TGTGCCAGCAGCTCAGTTAGGGGAGTTGCAGATACGCAGTATTTT. Translation: CASSSVRGVADTQYF. Full variable domain (remainder filled in from reference TRBV7-8 and TRBJ2-3): GAGVSQSPRYKVAKRGQDVALRCDPISGHVSLFWYQQALGQGPEFLTYFQNEAQLDKSGLPSDRFFAERPEGSVSTLKIQRTQQEDSAVYLCASSSVRGVADTQYFGPGTRLTVL.

A note on this clonotype: Relative to the germline gene, one junction end is altered; a read error may explain this. The genes are TRBV24-1 and TRBJ2-5, with 9 bases identical to TRBD1. The J call may be wrong; the DNA end is better matched by TRBJ2-1. The CDR3 totals 17 residues. Germline loops: CDR1 KGHDR, CDR2 SFDVKD. Here the CDR3 reads CATSDLRDRDYSNQQFF. The CDR3 region has the DNA TGTGCCACCAGTGATTTGAGGGACAGGGATTATAGCAATCAGCAGTTCTTC.

Comment on this clonotype: This clone may be a read error of a much larger clone one base away. The chain recombines TRBV10-3 with TRBJ2-7, with D possibly matching TRBD2 (7 bases). Looked up from germline, CDR1 is ENHRY and CDR2 is SYGVKD. The CDR3 is 14 amino acids. The V end lost 4 bases, the J end lost 4 bases, and 14 bases lay between the germline ends. CDR3 residues: CAISASGGRYEQYF. CDR3 sequence (DNA): TGTGCCATCAGTGCGTCGGGGGGCCGGTACGAGCAGTACTTC.

In this sample, this clonotype turned up a few times. This chain links TRBV30 with TRBJ2-5; TRBD1 matches at 7 bases. CDR3 length: 13 residues. Germline V CDR1 and CDR2: GTSNPN, SVGIG (reference sequence). Unmatched junction bases numbered 3, after V lost 2 bases and J lost 3 bases. The CDR3 loop is CAWSLTGKETQYF. In nucleotides, the CDR3 is TGTGCCTGGAGTTTGACAGGGAAAGAGACCCAGTACTTC.

Concerning this clonotype itself: It may be a read error: a sequence one base away is much more abundant. The CDR3 region is CASSSGESTGELFF. The CDR3 DNA reads as TGCGCCAGCAGCTCGGGGGAGAGCACCGGGGAGCTGTTTTTT. The chain has TRBV5-1 and TRBJ2-2; possibly TRBD2 for D (6 bases). V was cut by 3 bases and J by 4 bases, with 10 bases left in between. The length of the CDR3 is 14 residues. Looked up from germline, CDR1 is SGHRS and CDR2 is YFSETQ.

This clonotype was recorded at least ten times. CDR3 amino acids: CSARRAGRTYEQYF. As DNA, the CDR3 is TGCAGTGCTAGAAGGGCCGGTAGAACCTACGAGCAGTACTTC. The chain recombines TRBV20-1 with TRBJ2-7; D gene unclear. Germline V lookup: CDR1 DFQATT, CDR2 SNEGSKA (reference sequence). Trimming removed 2 bases at V and 2 bases at J, with 13 bases between. The CDR3 covers 14 residues.

This chain connects TRBV11-2 to TRBJ2-2; 8 positions match TRBD1. The junction had 5 bases not matched to a gene; V was cut back by 3 bases and J by 2 bases. The CDR3 spans 16 residues. Germline V gives CDR1 SGHAT, CDR2 FQNNGV. The CDR3 sequence is CASSLGQAGNTGELFF. CDR3 DNA: TGTGCCAGCAGCTTGGGACAGGCCGGAAACACCGGGGAGCTGTTTTTT.

This clonotype came up many times. The chain links TRBV16 to TRBJ1-1; 7 nucleotides match TRBD1. Germline-derived CDR1 and CDR2 are KGHSY and FQNENV. The CDR3 has 14 residues. Trimming removed 4 bases from V and 4 bases from J; junction bases left unmatched: 6. CDR3: CASSRRTGSTEAFF. The CDR3 nucleotides read TGTGCCAGCAGCCGAAGGACAGGAAGCACTGAAGCTTTCTTT.

This clonotype has a handful of counts. The chain combines TRBV29-1 with TRBJ1-4, with a tentative D call TRBD1 (5 bases). The V gene's germline CDR1 is SQVTM and CDR2 ANQGSEA. This CDR3 has 13 amino acids. The germline V and J ends were trimmed by 3 bases and 4 bases, with 9 bases remaining between them. The CDR3 DNA is TGCAGCGTTGAGACAGAGATTAATGAAAAACTGTTTTTT. This translates into CSVETEINEKLFF. Variable domain in full (rest from reference TRBV29-1 and TRBJ1-4): SAVISQKPSRDICQRGTSLTIQCQVDSQVTMMFWYRQQPGQSLTLIATANQGSEATYESGFVIDKFPISRPNLTFSTLTVSNMSPEDSSIYLCSVETEINEKLFFGSGTQLSVL.

The V and J genes are TRBV6-5 and TRBJ1-5; no firm D call. The V gene's germline CDR1 is MNHEY and CDR2 SVGAGI. There are 13 residues in the CDR3. V was trimmed by 4 bases and J by 7 bases, leaving 11 bases between them. The CDR3 nucleotides read TGTGCCAGCAGTTTAGGAGGGAAACAGCCCCAGCATTTT. This translates into CASSLGGKQPQHF.

This clonotype was picked up a small number of times. A much bigger clone sits one base away, suggesting this may be a read error. The chain employs TRBV5-1 and TRBJ1-1; D is ambiguous. The CDR3 totals 14 residues. From germline, CDR1 is SGHRS and CDR2 YFSETQ. Trimming shortened V by 3 bases and J by 6 bases, and 15 bases separated the two germline ends. CDR3 region: CASSYEMGSPEAFF. The CDR3 DNA reads TGCGCCAGCAGCTATGAAATGGGGAGTCCTGAAGCTTTCTTT.